These 8 T cell receptor beta chains originate from one sample sequenced in a study of blood T cell repertoires in COVID-19. Sequencing was performed with immunoSEQ multiplex PCR; in TCRdb, only in-frame clones are kept and a portion is missing. The sample lists roughly 300,000 clones, more than 85% occurring once. The sequenced material came from PBMCs or T cells enriched from blood (not recorded which). The receptors were sampled from a young woman who had recovered from COVID-19.

The chain employs TRBV7-2 and TRBJ1-1; 8 bases line up with TRBD1. After removal of 5 bases from V and 0 bases from J, the junction contained 8 bases not matched to a gene. The length of the CDR3 is 16 residues. Germline assignment: CDR1 SGHTA and CDR2 FQGNSA. CDR3 coding DNA: TGTGCCAGCAGCCACAGGTGGGACAGGTTGAACACTGAAGCTTTCTTT. Its protein is CASSHRWDRLNTEAFF.

V and J are TRBV25-1 and TRBJ2-7; TRBD2 is a possible D gene (5 bases). The CDR3 is 15 amino acids. V gave up 6 bases and J gave up 0 bases, with 15 bases separating them. CDR1 MGHDK and CDR2 SYGVNS come from the germline V gene. CDR3 nucleotides: TGTGCCAGCAGCGACACGGACTGGAACTCCTACGAGCAGTACTTC. This sequence encodes CASSDTDWNSYEQYF.

This clone was seen just once. The chain couples TRBV27 to TRBJ2-1; 13 bases fit TRBD2. V trimming: 9 bases; J trimming: 10 bases; junction bases outside the gene matches: 6. The CDR3 is 13 residues long. The germline V gene has CDR1 MNHEY and CDR2 SMNVEV (reference sequence). The CDR3 DNA is TGTGCCAGTGGACTAGCGGGAGATGGAGAGCAGTTCTTC. It encodes CASGLAGDGEQFF.

The chain links TRBV28 to TRBJ2-7; D may be TRBD2 (6 bases). Germline CDR1 is MDHEN and CDR2 is SYDVKM. The ends were cut back, 5 bases at V and 3 bases at J, with 11 bases in the middle. The CDR3 is made up of 13 amino acids. CDR3 protein: CASSPGLHYEQYF. For the CDR3, the DNA is TGTGCCAGCAGTCCGGGACTCCACTACGAGCAGTACTTC.

The chain combines TRBV27 with TRBJ1-3; D not resolved. This CDR3 has 15 residues. Per germline, CDR1 MNHEY and CDR2 SMNVEV (reference sequence). Trimming removed 0 bases from V and 0 bases from J, with 6 bases in between. DNA for the CDR3: TGTGCCAGCAGTTTATCTTACAGCTCTGGAAACACCATATATTTT. This translates into CASSLSYSSGNTIYF.

This clone was counted a single time. V usage is TRBV28 and J usage is TRBJ2-7; tentative D call: TRBD1 (6 bases). V was clipped by 2 bases and J by 7 bases, with 18 bases between them. The CDR3 has 15 amino acids. Germline V CDR1 and CDR2: MDHEN, SYDVKM. CDR3 region: CASSLPQGRYGEQYF. For the CDR3, the DNA is TGTGCCAGCAGTTTACCACAGGGAAGGTATGGGGAGCAGTACTTC.

This clone appeared once. The V call is TRBV11-1, the J call TRBJ2-5, with D maybe TRBD2 (6 bases). The CDR3 is 14 residues long. The germline V gene has CDR1 SGHAT and CDR2 FQDESV (reference sequence). The ends were cut back, 3 bases at V and 5 bases at J, with 13 bases in the middle. CDR3 region: CASSFLEGAETQYF. CDR3 DNA: TGTGCCAGCAGCTTTTTGGAGGGAGCGGAGACCCAGTACTTC. The complete variable domain, with remaining parts taken from reference TRBV11-1 and TRBJ2-5, reads EAEVAQSPRYKITEKSQAVAFWCDPISGHATLYWYRQILGQGPELLVQFQDESVVDDSQLPKDRFSAERLKGVDSTLKIQPAELGDSAMYLCASSFLEGAETQYFGPGTRLLVL.

V is TRBV5-1 and J is TRBJ2-3; weak D call: TRBD1 (5 bases). Trimming stripped 1 base from V and 0 bases from J, with 30 bases between. There are 22 residues in the CDR3. Germline V CDR1 and CDR2: SGHRS, YFSETQ. The CDR3: CASSLRMPPGPWGSPSTDTQYF. CDR3 DNA: TGCGCCAGCAGCTTGAGGATGCCGCCAGGGCCCTGGGGTTCCCCTAGCACAGATACGCAGTATTTT.